This T cell receptor (beta chain) was captured by sequencing in a study of T cells in Graves' hyperthyroidism and ophthalmopathy. Study results and limitations: Blood also showed most of the thyroid clonotypes that were expanded above 0.001. Ophthalmopathy prediction by the model preceded onset by a median roughly 6 months.

To note about this clonotype: As yet, its antigen is unknown.

TCR beta CDR3 regions were amplified from RNA. Carried out on the TCR CDR3, a first-round RT-PCR used the HTBI primer set. TCRdb processed the multiplex PCR reads anew with MiXCR; each CDR3 protein has one entry. Among around 600,000 distinct CDR3 sequences listed, over 12% were seen once. Trimming removed 6 bases from V and 4 bases from J, with 13 bases in between. Germline CDR1 SQVTM, CDR2 ANQGSEA. The CDR3 runs to 13 residues. This TCR derives from a woman aged 18 to 35 with Graves' ophthalmopathy. This chain connects TRBV29-1 to TRBJ2-1; TRBD1 is a possible D gene (6 bases). Sequencing was done on a sample of blood. The DNA for the CDR3 is TGCAGCGTCCCCCCGGGGACATACAATGAGCAGTTCTTC. This gives the protein CSVPPGTYNEQFF.